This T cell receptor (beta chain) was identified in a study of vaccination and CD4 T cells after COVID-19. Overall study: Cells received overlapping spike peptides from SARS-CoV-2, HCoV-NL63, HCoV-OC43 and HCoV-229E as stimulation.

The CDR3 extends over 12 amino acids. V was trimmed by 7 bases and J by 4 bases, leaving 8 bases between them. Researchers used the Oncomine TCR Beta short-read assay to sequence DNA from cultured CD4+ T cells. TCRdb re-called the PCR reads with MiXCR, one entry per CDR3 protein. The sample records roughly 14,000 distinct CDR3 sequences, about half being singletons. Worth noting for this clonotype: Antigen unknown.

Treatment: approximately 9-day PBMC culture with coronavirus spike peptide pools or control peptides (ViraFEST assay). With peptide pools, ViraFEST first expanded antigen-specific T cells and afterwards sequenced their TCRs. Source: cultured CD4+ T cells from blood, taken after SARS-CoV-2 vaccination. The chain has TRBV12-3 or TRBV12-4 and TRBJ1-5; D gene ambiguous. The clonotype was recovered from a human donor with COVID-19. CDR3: CASTFGNQPQHF. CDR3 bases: TGTGCCAGCACTTTCGGGAATCAGCCCCAGCATTTT.